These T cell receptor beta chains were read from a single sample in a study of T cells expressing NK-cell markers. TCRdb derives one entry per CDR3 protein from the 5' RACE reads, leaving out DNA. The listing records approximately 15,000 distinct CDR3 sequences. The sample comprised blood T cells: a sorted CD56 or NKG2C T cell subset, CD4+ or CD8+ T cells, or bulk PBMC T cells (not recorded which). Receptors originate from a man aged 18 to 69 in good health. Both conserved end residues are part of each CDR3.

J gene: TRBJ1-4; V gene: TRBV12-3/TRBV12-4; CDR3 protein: CASRAGTGSNEKLFF
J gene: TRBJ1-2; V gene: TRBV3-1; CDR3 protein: CASSQQPGQGANGYTF
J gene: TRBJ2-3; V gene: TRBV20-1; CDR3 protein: CSAEDRGTDTQYF
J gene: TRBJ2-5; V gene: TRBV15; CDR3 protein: CATSRELETQYF
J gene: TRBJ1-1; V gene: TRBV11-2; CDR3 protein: CASSLGQGFLDTEAFF
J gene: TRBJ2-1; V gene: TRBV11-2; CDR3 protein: CASSLGDRINEQFF
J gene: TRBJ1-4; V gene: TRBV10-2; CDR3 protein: CASSEAGRGEKLFF
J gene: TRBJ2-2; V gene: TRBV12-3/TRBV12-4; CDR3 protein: CASSLTGGELFF
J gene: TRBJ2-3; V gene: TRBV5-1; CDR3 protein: CASSLGSGRDTQYF
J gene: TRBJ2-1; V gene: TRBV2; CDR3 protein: CASSLGTASYNEQFF
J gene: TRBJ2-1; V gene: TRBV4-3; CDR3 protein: CASSQERLAGSHEQFF
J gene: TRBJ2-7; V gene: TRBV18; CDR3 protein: CASSHRDRVSYEQYF
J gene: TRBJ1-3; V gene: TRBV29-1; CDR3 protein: CTRDSKTGNTIYF
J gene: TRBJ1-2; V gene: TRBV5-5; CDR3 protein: CASSTEGNYGYTF
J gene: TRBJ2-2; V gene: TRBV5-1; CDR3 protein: CASSPQGPKNTGELFF
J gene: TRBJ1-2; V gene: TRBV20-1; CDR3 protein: CSAKETGGDRGYGYTF
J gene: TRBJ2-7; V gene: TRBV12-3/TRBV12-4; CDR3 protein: CASSPPGLSYEQYF
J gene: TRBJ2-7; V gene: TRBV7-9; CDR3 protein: CASSLVRQDPYEQYF
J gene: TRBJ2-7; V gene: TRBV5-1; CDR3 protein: CASTLGAGRTGYEQYF
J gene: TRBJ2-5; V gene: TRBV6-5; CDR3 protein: CASSYGTGRVQETQYF
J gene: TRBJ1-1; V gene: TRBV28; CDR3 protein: CASSVSVMNTEAFF
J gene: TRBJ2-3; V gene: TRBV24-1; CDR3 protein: CATSEGGITDTQYF
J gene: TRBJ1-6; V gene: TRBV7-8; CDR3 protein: CASSEQANNSPLHF
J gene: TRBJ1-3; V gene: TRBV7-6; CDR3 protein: CASADREASGNTIYF
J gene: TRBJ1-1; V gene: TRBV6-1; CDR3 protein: CASARGGSNTEAFF
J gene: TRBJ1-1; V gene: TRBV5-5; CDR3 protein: CASSTGQPNTEAFF
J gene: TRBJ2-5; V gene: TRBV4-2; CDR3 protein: CASSQGTAVEETQYF
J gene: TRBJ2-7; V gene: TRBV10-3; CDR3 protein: CAISGSRGSGSSYEQYF
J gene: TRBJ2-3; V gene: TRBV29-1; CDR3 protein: CSTSGTSTLSTQYF